The present TCR beta chain was sequenced within a study of T cell repertoires in cytomegalovirus infection. Study-level background: Public TCR beta signatures marked donors with CMV infection and the matching HLA.

About this clonotype itself: As yet, its antigen is unknown.

Study-level points and caveats: Public TCR beta family frequency separated CMV-and-HLA carriers, including in an independent cohort. Within the response measured ex vivo, HLA-C-restricted CMV-specific TCR beta clonotypes were dominant.

In TCRdb, the reads were re-called with MiXCR into one record per CDR3 protein. The repertoire consists of approximately 700,000 distinct CDR3 sequences, with about a third occurring once and the leading ten covering 2.8%. The sequence was obtained from a human donor in good health (CMV status not recorded). Some clones in this sample may be carry-over from other donors' samples. The specimen sequenced was PBMCs.

CDR3 sequence reads: CASSPPGEYGYTF. Written as DNA, the CDR3 is TGTGCCAGCAGCCCACCAGGGGAGTATGGCTACACCTTC. The chain has TRBV4-2 and TRBJ1-2; D may be TRBD1 (6 bases). CDR1 is LGHNA and CDR2 is YNFKEQ in the germline V gene. V lost 4 bases and J lost 5, with 11 bases in between. The CDR3 is 13 amino acids.